The rows below give T cell receptor beta chains drawn from one sample of a study of blood T cell repertoires in COVID-19. Only in-frame clones appear in the TCRdb table, and some are missing; sequencing was by immunoSEQ multiplex PCR. The sample holds about 140,000 clones, roughly 84% seen once. Sequenced: peripheral blood. These receptors originate from a man between 60 and 70 years old with active or convalescent COVID-19. Each CDR3 is given without its conserved first and last residue. Each record gives: CDR3 protein, clone size, J gene, V gene. Size tells how often a clone was seen (once, few, many) or the class of an expanded clone, and some rows leave it out.

ASSGTSGYNEQF	NA	TRBJ2-1	TRBV5-5
AWSLRRNTEAF	NA	TRBJ1-1	TRBV30
ASSLVATGDHSNQPQH	NA	TRBJ1-5	TRBV7-8
ASSQEFGVRHNSPLH	NA	TRBJ1-6	TRBV14
ASRQDRANTEAF	NA	TRBJ1-1	TRBV27
ASSLRKMNTEAF	NA	TRBJ1-1	TRBV27
ASIGSLGTEAF	NA	TRBJ1-1	TRBV19
AISPAADTQY	few	TRBJ2-3	TRBV10-3
ASSPLAGGPNEQF	NA	TRBJ2-1	TRBV14
SVATGGYNEQF	NA	TRBJ2-1	TRBV29-1
ASRVTGGSSYNEQF	NA	TRBJ2-1	TRBV5-1
ASSQESGEQY	NA	TRBJ2-7	TRBV4-1
AWQRTGLVSGNTIY	NA	TRBJ1-3	TRBV30
AWSEAGVNTEAF	NA	TRBJ1-1	TRBV30
ASRRDSRTEAF	NA	TRBJ1-1	TRBV10-2
ASSRNVQGFNEKLF	once	TRBJ1-4	TRBV5-5
ASSHTTTNEKLF	NA	TRBJ1-4	TRBV6-5
ASSQDSVYGYT	NA	TRBJ1-2	TRBV12-3/TRBV12-4
ATSKAGFQETQY	NA	TRBJ2-5	TRBV24-1
ASSSRGLHQETQY	NA	TRBJ2-5	TRBV5-4
ASRPGTAIGELF	NA	TRBJ2-2	TRBV28
ATSMARGADYGYT	NA	TRBJ1-2	TRBV15